This T cell receptor beta chain was recorded in a study of T-cell memory formation after mild COVID-19 (dated by TCRdb to about 2021). About the investigation overall: TCR sequence clusters from the two donors were found to be largely donor specific. In a couple of donors, T-cell clones that expanded and contracted after mild COVID-19 were tracked by sequencing TCRalpha and TCRbeta repertoires over time. The cohort was made up of two young adult volunteers, one female and one male, who were previously healthy. Findings and caveats that apply to the study as a whole: SARS-CoV-2 specificity was not confirmed for the second-wave clones peaking on day 37. Balanced CD4/CD8 phenotypes were observed for clones contracting from day 15 to 85, whereas a bias towards CD4+ was observed for a second wave of clones expanding from day 15 to 37. Some responding clones were detected in pre-infection memory, which suggested that pre-existing cross-reactive memory T cells had joined the SARS-CoV-2 response. Contracting CD4+ clones appeared mostly in the CM and EM memory subsets, whereas CD8+ clones were enriched in EMRA. Only two mild cases were covered by the study, and larger cohorts that include severe cases with pre-infection samples were considered necessary.

This clonotype turned up a few times. Its binding antigen is unknown. One base away there is no much larger clone; base qualities are not given. The CDR3 numbers 15 residues from cysteine through phenylalanine. Only the CDR3 DNA stays, 45 bases, in frame from base 1. At the junction V is shortened by 5 bases and J by 4 bases, with 14 bases in between. TCRdb names Illumina NovaSeq 6000 as the instrument used. Using 5'RACE with constant-segment primers, TCRalpha and TCRbeta cDNA libraries were constructed, with sample barcodes and unique molecular identifiers added in the process. RNA was extracted from every sample with Trizol reagent. The libraries were amplified in two PCR steps, and the second step added a second sample barcode and Illumina TruSeq adapters. Sequencing of the libraries was done on an Illumina NovaSeq, producing 2 x 150 bp paired-end reads. Per the source publication's procedure: With migec v1.2.7, reads were demultiplexed and then collapsed into UMI-guided consensus sequences. Using mixcr v2.1.11, UMI consensuses were aligned to TRA and TRB V and J templates and then assembled into clonotypes. A clonotype was counted as expanded or contracted only if both edgeR and NoisET called the change significant, with noise models trained on biological replicates. For edgeR calls, the cutoffs were a false discovery rate-adjusted p below 0.01 and a log2 fold-change threshold of 1. As an exploratory analysis of dynamics, max-normalized trajectories of the 1000 most abundant clonotypes were examined by PCA with hierarchical clustering. Separately sequenced CD4+ and CD8+ repertoires were used to assign the CD4 or CD8 phenotype of responding clones. The raw public reads went through TCRdb reprocessing: fastp at Q25, MiXCR clone calling, in-frame beta chains kept. Rows merge per CDR3 protein into single entries with the most common DNA and genes. TCRdb, rather than the study authors, made the V and J calls. The sample has 350,000 to 550,000 distinct CDR3 sequences on record, around 17% of them singletons. In total, the top ten clones hold about a fifth of the sample.

Ficoll-Paque density gradient centrifugation was the method used to isolate PBMCs. The sequence came from a man aged 18-30 years who had mild COVID-19 (a few samples of this study predate the infection). The sample titles of this study are shuffled in the database, so cell type and time point are left out; the donor was told from shared clones. The chain employs TRBV12-3 or TRBV12-4 and TRBJ2-2; a tentative D call is TRBD2 (6 bases match). The sample was PBMCs or a T cell subset sorted from them (not recorded which). The CDR3 reads as follows: CASSIAGTFTGELFF. The sequenced DNA is TGTGCCAGCAGTATCGCCGGGACTTTCACCGGGGAGCTGTTTTTT.